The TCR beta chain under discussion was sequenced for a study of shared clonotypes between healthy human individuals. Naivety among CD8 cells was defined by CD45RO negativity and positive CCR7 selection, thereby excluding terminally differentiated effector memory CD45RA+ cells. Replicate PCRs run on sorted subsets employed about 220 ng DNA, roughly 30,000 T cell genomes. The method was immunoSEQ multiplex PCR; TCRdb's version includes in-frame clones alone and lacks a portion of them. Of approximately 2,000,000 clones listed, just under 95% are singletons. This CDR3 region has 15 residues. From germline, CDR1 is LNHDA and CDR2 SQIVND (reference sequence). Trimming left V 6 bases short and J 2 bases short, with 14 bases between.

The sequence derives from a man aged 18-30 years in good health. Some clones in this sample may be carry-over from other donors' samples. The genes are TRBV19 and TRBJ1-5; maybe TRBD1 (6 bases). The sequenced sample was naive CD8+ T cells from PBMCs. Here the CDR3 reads CASRTPGAGNQPQHF. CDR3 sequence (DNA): TGTGCCAGTAGGACCCCGGGGGCGGGCAATCAGCCCCAGCATTTT.